This T cell receptor (beta chain) was recorded in a study of CD4 T cells in relation to SARS-CoV-2 and coronaviruses. Study as a whole: Median patient age was roughly 40 years, spanning 21 to 72 years.

Germline CDR1 and CDR2: SGHNT and YYREEE (reference sequence). The CDR3 has 11 amino acids. Trimming removed 2 bases at V and 3 bases at J, with 3 bases between. Study-wide points: Roughly three fifths of donors had memory CD4+ clonotypes crossrecognizing SARS-CoV-2 and common cold coronavirus spike.

With respect to this clone: Antigen: not known.

Survey-level TCR-beta sequencing used DNA from CEF-cultured naive and memory CD4+ T cells. Using immunoSEQ multiplex PCR, the repertoire was profiled, and TCRdb retains in-frame clones only, with some absent. This table has about 36,000 clones, 65% to 80% appearing once. Sorted naive or memory CD4+ cells met CEF peptides for over 8 days. Sequences were obtained from memory CD4+ T cells from PBMCs, cultured in vitro. The chain is built from TRBV5-4 and TRBJ2-7; no reliable D call. The receptor comes from an adult with COVID-19. In nucleotides, the CDR3 is TGTGCCAGCAGCTTCTACTACGAGCAGTACTTC. Its translation is CASSFYYEQYF.